These 27 T cell receptor beta chains originate from one sample sequenced in a study of T cells of healthy individuals. TCRdb called the 5' RACE reads again in MiXCR, with one record for every CDR3 protein. The sample has fewer than 75,000 distinct CDR3 sequences, about a sixth seen once. The receptors originated from a human donor in good health.

This clonotype was observed at least ten times. This rearrangement joins TRBV5-4 to TRBJ2-1; TRBD1 aligns across 8 bases. This CDR3 region has 16 residues. Germline CDR1 and CDR2: SGHNT and YYREEE (reference sequence). The junction had 7 bases not matched to a gene; V was cut back by 4 bases and J by 1 base. CDR3 protein: CASSTRTGRSYNEQFF. CDR3 bases: TGTGCCAGCAGCACACGGACAGGGAGGTCCTACAATGAGCAGTTCTTC.

This clonotype has ten or more counts. The chain joins TRBV7-9 to TRBJ2-3, with 12 bases identical to TRBD1. The germline gives CDR1 SEHNR, CDR2 FQNEAQ (reference sequence). This CDR3 spans 18 amino acids. The V segment lost 0 bases and the J segment 7 bases; nucleotides outside the gene matches: 11. The CDR3 sequence: CASSLATRGQGAQNTQYF. In nucleotides, the CDR3 is TGTGCCAGCAGCTTAGCCACTAGGGGACAGGGGGCACAGAATACGCAGTATTTT.

Ten or more counts support this clonotype. The chain uses TRBV25-1 and TRBJ1-1; 7 bases align to TRBD1. Germline trimming cut 3 bases from V and 8 bases from J; bases unmatched to any gene: 9. The CDR3 is 14 residues long. The V gene's germline CDR1 is MGHDK and CDR2 SYGVNS. The CDR3 nucleotides are TGTGCCAGCAGTGACCCAGGGGGGGCTCCGGAAGCTTTCTTT. Translating it yields CASSDPGGAPEAFF.

With respect to this clonotype: Since a much larger clone is just one base distant, this may be a read error. The chain carries TRBV11-2 and TRBJ2-1, with a possible D match to TRBD2 (6 bases). The germline V gene has CDR1 SGHAT and CDR2 FQNNGV. The V end was cut by 8 bases, the J end by 6 bases, with 11 bases between. The CDR3 loop spans 12 amino acids. This chain's CDR3 is CASGPTSNEQFF. CDR3 nucleotides: TGTGCCAGCGGCCCGACTAGCAATGAGCAGTTCTTC.

With respect to this clonotype: A much larger clone sits a single nucleotide away, making a read error possible. The chain uses TRBV19 and TRBJ2-3; D call uncertain. Germline V gene sequence: CDR1 LNHDA, CDR2 SQIVND (reference sequence). The CDR3 has 15 residues. CDR3 loop: CACSFTASSTDTQYF. The CDR3 region has the DNA TGTGCCTGTAGTTTTACAGCGTCTAGCACAGATACGCAGTATTTT.

This clonotype was recorded at least ten times. This chain joins TRBV4-2 and TRBJ2-5; weak D call: TRBD1 (6 bases). The CDR3 extends over 15 amino acids. Germline V gene sequence: CDR1 LGHNA, CDR2 YNFKEQ. Trimming removed 1 base from V and 5 bases from J, with 14 bases in between. CDR3 sequence reads: CASSQADSQGETQYF. DNA for the CDR3: TGTGCCAGCAGCCAAGCGGACAGTCAGGGGGAGACCCAGTACTTC.

This clonotype turned up a few times. The chain employs TRBV18 and TRBJ1-2, with 9 bases identical to TRBD1. Germline V gene lookup returns CDR1 KGHSH and CDR2 LQKENI. V lost 3 bases to trimming and J lost 1 base; unmatched junction nucleotides: 3. The CDR3 has 15 amino acids. This CDR3 is CASSPGQGFNYGYTF. CDR3 nucleotides: TGTGCCAGCTCACCTGGACAGGGGTTTAACTATGGCTACACCTTC.

The V call is TRBV9, the J call TRBJ2-7; D unresolved. Germline values: CDR1 SGDLS, CDR2 YYNGEE. The length of the CDR3 is 13 residues. The V and J ends lost 7 bases and 3 bases respectively, with 14 bases between them. The CDR3 loop reads CASSPGMGYEQYF. CDR3 coding DNA: TGTGCCAGCTCCCCAGGCATGGGCTACGAGCAGTACTTC.

This clonotype was counted between two and nine times. The rearrangement links TRBV6-1 to TRBJ1-1, with D possibly matching TRBD1 (6 bases). CDR1 and CDR2 (germline): MNHNS, SASEGT. V was trimmed by 5 bases and J by 3 bases, leaving 10 bases between them. The length of the CDR3 is 13 residues. DNA of the CDR3: TGTGCCAGCAGTCAGGGGTGGGACACTGAAGCTTTCTTT. Encoded protein: CASSQGWDTEAFF.

J is TRBJ1-3 and V is TRBV9; D not resolved. Trimming left V 2 bases short and J 0 bases short, with 9 bases between. The CDR3 is 15 amino acids. Germline V CDR1 and CDR2: SGDLS, YYNGEE. CDR3 DNA sequence: TGTGCCAGCAGCGTCTCTCTCAGCTCTGGAAACACCATATATTTT. This translates into CASSVSLSSGNTIYF.

This clonotype was picked up a small number of times. The V gene is TRBV4-1, the J gene TRBJ1-5; weak D call: TRBD1 (6 bases). CDR1 and CDR2 (germline): MGHRA, YSYEKL. The V end lost 3 bases, the J end lost 7 bases, and 10 bases lay between the germline ends. The CDR3 is made up of 13 amino acids. CDR3 amino acids: CASSHDQGQPQHF. The CDR3 bases are TGCGCCAGCAGCCATGACCAGGGGCAGCCCCAGCATTTT.

This clonotype has at least ten counts. The genes are TRBV11-3 and TRBJ1-1; D unclear. The CDR3 is 12 residues long. V was cut by 6 bases and J by 4 bases, with 9 bases left in between. The germline V gene encodes CDR1 SGHNT and CDR2 YENEEA. CDR3 nucleotides: TGTGCCAGCAGTAAGGAAGGCACTGAAGCTTTCTTT. Protein: CASSKEGTEAFF.

Only a few counts were recorded for this clonotype. This chain connects TRBV3-1 to TRBJ2-2; a weak D match, TRBD2 (6 bases). The CDR3 length is 14 residues. Germline V gene lookup returns CDR1 LGHDT and CDR2 YNNKEL (reference sequence). V was trimmed by 4 bases and J by 4 bases, leaving 10 bases between them. CDR3 in DNA: TGTGCCAGCAGCCGGGGACTTCGCACCGGGGAGCTGTTTTTT. It codes for CASSRGLRTGELFF. The variable domain in full, completed from reference TRBV3-1 and TRBJ2-2, reads DTAVSQTPKYLVTQMGNDKSIKCEQNLGHDTMYWYKQDSKKFLKIMFSYNNKELIINETVPNRFSPKSPDKAHLNLHINSLELGDSAVYFCASSRGLRTGELFFGEGSRLTVL.

On this clonotype itself: A much larger clone sits a single nucleotide away, making a read error possible. This chain uses TRBV29-1 with TRBJ2-1; the match to TRBD1 covers 8 bases. Germline V lookup: CDR1 SQVTM, CDR2 ANQGSEA. The CDR3 has 15 residues. Unmatched junction bases numbered 12, after V lost 5 bases and J lost 6 bases. CDR3 nucleotide sequence: TGCAGCGTTCCTTTCGACAGGGGAATATTCAATGAGCAGTTCTTC. Protein product: CSVPFDRGIFNEQFF.

This clonotype was seen many times. The chain combines TRBV28 with TRBJ1-2; D gene uncertain. Germline CDR1 and CDR2: MDHEN and SYDVKM. CDR3 size: 13 residues. V lost 2 bases to trimming and J lost 5 bases, with 9 bases between them. In DNA, the CDR3 is TGTGCCAGCAGTTTAGCAGACTCTTATGGCTACACCTTC. It codes for CASSLADSYGYTF.

This clonotype was observed at least ten times. This chain links TRBV6-2 or TRBV6-3 with TRBJ2-2; D uncertain. V was clipped by 0 bases and J by 5 bases, with 10 bases between them. Germline V gene sequence: CDR1 MNHEY, CDR2 SVGEGT. The length of the CDR3 is 15 residues. This CDR3 reads CASSYSSLVTGELFF. The CDR3 DNA follows: TGTGCCAGCAGTTACTCGAGCCTAGTTACCGGGGAGCTGTTTTTT.

The rearrangement joins TRBV5-1 to TRBJ2-1, with a possible D match to TRBD1 (7 bases). CDR3 length: 14 residues. The V and J ends lost 4 bases and 12 bases respectively, with 20 bases between them. Looked up from germline, CDR1 is SGHRS and CDR2 is YFSETQ. The DNA for the CDR3 is TGCGCCAGCAGCCCAGGGGGAGGACGCATCGGGCAGTTCTTC. Protein sequence: CASSPGGGRIGQFF.

This chain links TRBV7-3 with TRBJ2-3; D might be TRBD2 (5 bases). The V end was cut by 6 bases, the J end by 6 bases, with 19 bases between. This CDR3 comprises 15 residues. CDR1 SGHTA and CDR2 FQGTGA come from the germline V gene. In DNA, the CDR3 is TGTGCCAGCAGTCGAGAGGGCGCCAGAGGGGATACGCAGTATTTT. Translated, it gives CASSREGARGDTQYF.

The table lists this clonotype with many counts. The chain has TRBV7-3 and TRBJ1-2; D is uncertain. There are 18 residues in the CDR3. The germline V and J ends were trimmed by 4 bases and 0 bases, with 21 bases remaining between them. The germline V gene encodes CDR1 SGHTA and CDR2 FQGTGA. CDR3 bases: TGTGCCAGCAGCTCACTATGGGGAACGGCCCGAGCTAACTATGGCTACACCTTC. Amino acids: CASSSLWGTARANYGYTF.

This clonotype was recorded at least ten times. As DNA, the CDR3 is TGTGCCAGCAGCCAGAGGGCAACAGGGGGTCAAGAGACCCAGTACTTC. Protein: CASSQRATGGQETQYF. V is TRBV7-8 and J is TRBJ2-5; 8 bases match TRBD1. The germline V gene encodes CDR1 SGHVS and CDR2 FQNEAQ. V trimming: 5 bases; J trimming: 2 bases; junction bases outside the gene matches: 10. This CDR3 has 16 residues. Combining the CDR3 with reference TRBV7-8 and TRBJ2-5 gives the whole variable domain GAGVSQSPRYKVAKRGQDVALRCDPISGHVSLFWYQQALGQGPEFLTYFQNEAQLDKSGLPSDRFFAERPEGSVSTLKIQRTQQEDSAVYLCASSQRATGGQETQYFGPGTRLLVL.

This clonotype was observed many times. J is TRBJ2-2 and V is TRBV20-1; the D call may be TRBD1 or TRBD2 (5 bases each). Germline V gene lookup returns CDR1 DFQATT and CDR2 SNEGSKA (reference sequence). Between the trimmed V and J ends, which lost 6 bases and 4 bases, there was a span of 15 bases. The length of the CDR3 is 14 residues. The CDR3 nucleotides read TGCAGTGCCGCCCGGGGACGTGGCACCGGGGAGCTGTTTTTT. This sequence encodes CSAARGRGTGELFF.

This clonotype came up a few times. This chain connects TRBV30 to TRBJ1-1; the match to TRBD1 covers 7 bases. Germline V gene data show CDR1 as GTSNPN and CDR2 as SVGIG (reference sequence). The CDR3 totals 14 residues. The ends lost 1 base at V and 0 bases at J; junction bases unmatched: 2. CDR3: CAWSGGQLNTEAFF. The CDR3 bases are TGTGCCTGGAGTGGGGGACAGCTGAACACTGAAGCTTTCTTT.

This chain uses TRBV6-2 or TRBV6-3 with TRBJ2-7, with 7 positions matching TRBD1. V dropped 6 bases and J dropped 0; count of bases not matched to a gene: 5. Per the germline V gene, CDR1 is MNHEY and CDR2 is SVGEGT. This CDR3 has 14 amino acids. Here the CDR3 reads CASRPGGVSYEQYF. The DNA of the CDR3 is TGTGCCAGCAGACCAGGGGGAGTCTCCTACGAGCAGTACTTC.

This clonotype appeared a few times. This chain uses TRBV28 with TRBJ1-4; 9 positions agree with TRBD1. V shed 10 bases, J shed 5 bases, and the junction held 8 bases outside the gene matches. CDR3 size: 14 residues. Germline V CDR1 and CDR2: MDHEN, SYDVKM. The CDR3 DNA sequence: TGTGCCACCAATTCGGGACAGGGAAATGAAAAACTGTTTTTT. It encodes CATNSGQGNEKLFF.

This clonotype was counted ten times or more. V is TRBV7-9 and J is TRBJ2-5, with unresolved D. The CDR3 sequence is 14 residues long. From germline, CDR1 is SEHNR and CDR2 FQNEAQ (reference sequence). The ends were cut back, 7 bases at V and 1 base at J, with 13 bases in the middle. CDR3 DNA: TGTGCCAGCACCACTTACAACACCCAAGAGACCCAGTACTTC. It yields the protein CASTTYNTQETQYF.

This clonotype was detected only a few times. The chain carries TRBV7-9 and TRBJ2-2; 7 bases are a match to TRBD1. Germline V gene data show CDR1 as SEHNR and CDR2 as FQNEAQ (reference sequence). V lost 3 bases to trimming and J lost 9 bases; unmatched junction nucleotides: 13. CDR3 length: 16 amino acids. CDR3 DNA sequence: TGTGCCAGCAGCTTCCCACGTACAGGGGCGAGGCGGGAGCTGTTTTTT. Translated, it gives CASSFPRTGARRELFF. Full variable domain (missing parts from reference TRBV7-9 and TRBJ2-2): DTGVSQNPRHKITKRGQNVTFRCDPISEHNRLYWYRQTLGQGPEFLTYFQNEAQLEKSRLLSDRFSAERPKGSFSTLEIQRTEQGDSAMYLCASSFPRTGARRELFFGEGSRLTVL.

V gene TRBV5-6 combines with J gene TRBJ2-5; no firm D call. V was trimmed by 3 bases and J by 2 bases, leaving 14 bases between them. Germline V gives CDR1 SGHDT, CDR2 YYEEEE. This CDR3 has 15 residues. CDR3 sequence: CASSSPNKGQETQYF. For the CDR3, the DNA is TGTGCCAGCAGCTCCCCCAATAAGGGACAAGAGACCCAGTACTTC.